This T cell receptor (beta chain) was retrieved from a study of CD8+ T cells in alopecia areata. Across the study: Patients in the treated group were given tofacitinib by mouth, 5 to 10 mg twice a day. The study, taken as a whole, reports: It was lesional scalp, especially alopecia totalis/universalis, that showed higher clonality than normal scalp.

As regards this clone: Its antigen remains unknown.

The germline V gene has CDR1 MGHRA and CDR2 YSYEKL. V was shortened by 4 bases and J by 6 bases, with 12 bases between the two germline ends. CDR3 size: 14 residues. Extraction and reverse transcription of RNA yielded cDNA as the sequencing template. This table comes from immunoSEQ multiplex PCR, and its TCRdb copy is limited to in-frame clones, with some not included. The repertoire includes 100,000 to 150,000 clones, roughly 61% of them detected once, and roughly 4.5% sits in the top ten. The material was CD4+ T cells sorted from blood, obtained at week 0. V gene TRBV4-1 combines with J gene TRBJ2-2; the D is unclear. The source of this sequence is a human donor with alopecia areata. CDR3: CASSPRRWAGELFF. The CDR3 DNA reads TGCGCCAGCAGCCCGAGGCGGTGGGCCGGGGAGCTGTTTTTT.